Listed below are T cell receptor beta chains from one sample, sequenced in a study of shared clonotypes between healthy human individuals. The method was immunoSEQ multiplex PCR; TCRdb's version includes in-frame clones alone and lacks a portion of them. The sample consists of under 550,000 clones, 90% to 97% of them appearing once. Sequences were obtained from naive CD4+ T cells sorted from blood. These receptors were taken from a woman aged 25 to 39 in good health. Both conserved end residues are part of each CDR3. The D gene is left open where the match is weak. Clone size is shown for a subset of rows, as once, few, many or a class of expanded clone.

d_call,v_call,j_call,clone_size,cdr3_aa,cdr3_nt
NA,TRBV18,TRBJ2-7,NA,CASSRTGYEQYF,TGTGCCAGCTCACGAACAGGTTACGAGCAGTACTTC
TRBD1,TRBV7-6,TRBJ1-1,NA,CASSPGTVNTEAFF,TGTGCCAGCAGCCCCGGGACAGTGAACACTGAAGCTTTCTTT
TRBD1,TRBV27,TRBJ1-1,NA,CASGTGGAGFGTEAFF,TGTGCCAGCGGTACAGGGGGCGCTGGTTTTGGCACTGAAGCTTTCTTT
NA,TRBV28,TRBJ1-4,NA,CASSFGGFDEKLFF,TGTGCCAGCAGTTTCGGCGGGTTCGATGAAAAACTGTTTTTT
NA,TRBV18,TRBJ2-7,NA,CASSPGVGEQYF,TGTGCCAGCTCACCCGGGGTAGGCGAGCAGTACTTC
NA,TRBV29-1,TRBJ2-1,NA,CSVLHYRDFSSSYNEQFF,TGCAGCGTCCTACATTACCGGGACTTTTCAAGCTCCTACAATGAGCAGTTCTTC
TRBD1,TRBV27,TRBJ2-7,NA,CASGRTGVASLQYF,TGTGCCAGCGGAAGAACAGGGGTAGCCTCCCTCCAGTACTTC
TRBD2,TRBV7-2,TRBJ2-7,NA,CASSSGLAGEQYF,TGTGCCAGCAGCTCCGGACTAGCGGGCGAGCAGTACTTC
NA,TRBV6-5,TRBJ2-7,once,CASSFSGFQGDEQYF,TGTGCCAGCAGTTTCTCGGGCTTTCAGGGAGACGAGCAGTACTTC
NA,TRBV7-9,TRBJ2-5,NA,CAREELQETQYF,TGTGCCAGGGAGGAACTCCAAGAGACCCAGTACTTC
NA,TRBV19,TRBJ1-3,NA,CASSKLGNTIYF,TGTGCCAGTAGTAAGCTCGGAAACACCATATATTTT
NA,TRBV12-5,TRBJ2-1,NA,CASAGVAPYNEQFF,TGTGCTAGTGCCGGGGTAGCCCCCTACAATGAGCAGTTCTTC
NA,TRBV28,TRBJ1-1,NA,CASRDWKAFF,TGTGCCAGCAGGGACTGGAAAGCTTTCTTT
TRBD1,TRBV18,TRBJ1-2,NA,CASSPTSGQGDYGYTF,TGTGCCAGCTCACCAACGAGCGGCCAGGGGGACTATGGCTACACCTTC
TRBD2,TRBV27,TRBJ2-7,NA,CASSWRWGGSHHEQYF,TGTGCCAGCAGTTGGCGTTGGGGCGGGAGTCATCACGAGCAGTACTTC
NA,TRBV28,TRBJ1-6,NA,CASRTPGMGDSPLHF,TGTGCCAGCAGAACCCCAGGGATGGGAGATTCACCCCTCCACTTT
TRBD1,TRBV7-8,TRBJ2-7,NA,CASSETGPVYEQYF,TGTGCCAGCAGCGAGACAGGGCCGGTATACGAGCAGTACTTC
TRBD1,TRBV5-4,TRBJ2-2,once,CASSPGQGKSPGELFF,TGTGCCAGCAGCCCGGGACAGGGAAAGTCCCCCGGGGAGCTGTTTTTT
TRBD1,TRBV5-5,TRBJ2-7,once,CASSHGTGGSYEQYF,TGTGCCAGCAGCCATGGGACAGGGGGAAGTTACGAGCAGTACTTC
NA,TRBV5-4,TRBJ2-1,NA,CASSLQRDEQFF,TGTGCCAGCAGCCTACAGCGAGATGAGCAGTTCTTC
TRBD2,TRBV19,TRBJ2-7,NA,CASSPGLAGAYYEQYF,TGTGCCAGTAGTCCAGGACTAGCGGGAGCCTACTACGAGCAGTACTTC
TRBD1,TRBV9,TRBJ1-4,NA,CASSVEGTGTEKLFF,TGTGCCAGCAGCGTAGAAGGGACAGGGACTGAAAAACTGTTTTTT
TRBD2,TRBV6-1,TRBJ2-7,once,CATRLAGDVAEYF,TGTGCCACCCGACTAGCGGGTGATGTAGCAGAATACTTC
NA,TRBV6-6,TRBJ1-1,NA,CASSGWMNTEAFF,TGTGCCAGCAGTGGTTGGATGAACACTGAAGCTTTCTTT
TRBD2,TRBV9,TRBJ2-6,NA,CASSVGSGALSGANVLTF,TGTGCCAGCAGCGTAGGGAGCGGGGCCCTCTCTGGGGCCAACGTCCTGACTTTC
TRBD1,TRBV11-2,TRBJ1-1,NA,CASSKNMDRALTEAFF,TGTGCCAGCAGTAAGAACATGGACAGGGCGCTCACTGAAGCTTTCTTT